This T cell receptor (beta chain) was retrieved from a study of graft-versus-host responses after intestinal transplantation. Turning to the study itself: Multivisceral, liver-intestinal, or isolated intestinal grafts were transplanted into recipients. The whole recipient group had anti-thymocyte globulin induction followed by tacrolimus and steroids for around 3 years.

Germline assignment: CDR1 MNHNS and CDR2 SASEGT. The V and J ends lost 4 bases and 3 bases, in that order; junction bases with no gene match: 4. This CDR3 has 15 residues. Sequencing was performed with immunoSEQ multiplex PCR; in TCRdb, only in-frame clones are kept and a portion is missing. The sample shows 90,000 to 130,000 clones, roughly 92% of them seen only once. Comment on this clone: Its antigen is unidentified.

General study findings and limits: Peak levels of circulating GvH clones tracked with early post-transplant HvG declines. Recipient marrow showed GvH clones, some seen first in ileum or blood.

This TCR was sampled from a human donor who was the organ donor for an intestinal transplant. This chain joins TRBV6-1 and TRBJ2-3, with TRBD1 matching over 10 bases. The source was unstimulated CD4+ T cells sorted from spleen or lymph node cells, collected before transplant. The CDR3 bases are TGTGCCAGCAGTGGAGACAGGGGGCGGACAGATACGCAGTATTTT. Its protein product is CASSGDRGRTDTQYF.